This TCR beta chain is drawn from a study of metastatic and nonmetastatic thyroid tumors. From the PCR reads, TCRdb re-called clones with MiXCR. The sample has roughly 40,000 clones, about a sixth seen once. Trimming shortened V by 5 bases and J by 9 bases, and 20 bases separated the two germline ends. Germline V gene data show CDR1 as SGHAT and CDR2 as FQNNGV. The length of the CDR3 is 16 residues. All patients were treatment-naive before thyroid surgery. Specimen: tumor tissue. The receptor comes from a female donor with papillary thyroid cancer or a benign thyroid nodule (not recorded which). Some clones in this sample may be carry-over from other donors' samples. The genes are TRBV11-2 and TRBJ1-6, with D possibly matching TRBD1 (5 bases). For the CDR3, the DNA is TGTGCCAGCAGCCCCTCGGCAACGGGGGGATTTTCACCCCTCCACTTT. Protein sequence: CASSPSATGGFSPLHF.